A single sample is the source of the 10 T cell receptor beta chains below, sequenced in a study of blood T cell repertoires in COVID-19. The method was immunoSEQ multiplex PCR; TCRdb's version includes in-frame clones alone and lacks a portion of them. The table shows about 200,000 clones, with approximately 90% occurring only once. The sample comprised peripheral blood. The receptors here all came from a man between 60 and 75 years old with COVID-19, enrolled during active disease.

This rearrangement joins TRBV7-6 to TRBJ2-1; TRBD2 matches 15 bases. The germline V gene has CDR1 SGHVS and CDR2 FNYEAQ. The CDR3 contains 18 residues. Germline trimming cut 3 bases from V and 4 bases from J; bases unmatched to any gene: 7. In nucleotides, the CDR3 is TGTGCCAGCAGCTTCGGACTAGCGGGAGGGTTTGCATACAATGAGCAGTTCTTC. Translated, it gives CASSFGLAGGFAYNEQFF.

The chain couples TRBV15 to TRBJ2-7, with TRBD2 matching over 9 bases. The CDR3 length is 15 residues. V gave up 1 base and J gave up 6 bases; unmatched junction bases: 7. Germline V lookup: CDR1 LNHNV, CDR2 YYDKDF (reference sequence). In DNA form, the CDR3 reads TGTGCCACCAGCAGAGCCGGGACTAGCAGCGTCGAGCAGTACTTC. Protein sequence: CATSRAGTSSVEQYF.

The rearrangement joins TRBV5-4 to TRBJ2-3; TRBD2 matches at 7 bases. The V gene's germline CDR1 is SGHNT and CDR2 YYREEE (reference sequence). This CDR3 region has 15 residues. The J segment lost 4 bases and the V segment lost 0 bases, leaving 5 bases of the junction unmatched. CDR3 region: CASSLELGRADTQYF. The CDR3, as DNA: TGTGCCAGCAGCTTGGAATTAGGGAGGGCAGATACGCAGTATTTT. Looking up the rest from reference TRBV5-4 and TRBJ2-3 gives the full variable domain: ETGVTQSPTHLIKTRGQQVTLRCSSQSGHNTVSWYQQALGQGPQFIFQYYREEENGRGNFPPRFSGLQFPNYSSELNVNALELDDSALYLCASSLELGRADTQYFGPGTRLTVL.

Written as DNA, the CDR3 is TGTGCCAGCAGCTTTAAAGCGGGACCCTACGAGCAGTACTTC. Its translation: CASSFKAGPYEQYF. V gene TRBV11-2 combines with J gene TRBJ2-7, with 7 nucleotides matching TRBD2. V trimming: 3 bases; J trimming: 2 bases; junction bases outside the gene matches: 4. The germline V gene has CDR1 SGHAT and CDR2 FQNNGV. The length of the CDR3 is 14 residues.

J is TRBJ1-2 and V is TRBV28, with D uncertain. V lost 11 bases and J lost 7, with 14 bases in between. Germline V CDR1 and CDR2: MDHEN, SYDVKM. CDR3 size: 11 residues. The DNA for the CDR3 is TGTGCCTCCTCTAAAACGGGTGGCTACACCTTC. This codes for CASSKTGGYTF.

The chain recombines TRBV18 with TRBJ2-1; D may be TRBD1 (6 bases). This CDR3 spans 16 amino acids. Trimming cost V 6 bases and J 0 bases, with 15 bases left between them. CDR1 and CDR2 (germline): KGHSH, LQKENI. The DNA of the CDR3 is TGTGCCAGCTCCCTAGGACAGTGGAGCTCCTACAATGAGCAGTTCTTC. This codes for CASSLGQWSSYNEQFF.

The J gene is TRBJ2-7, the V gene TRBV15; 11 bases match TRBD1. The trim removed 3 bases at V and 2 bases at J, leaving 3 bases unmatched. The CDR3 spans 15 residues. CDR1 is LNHNV, CDR2 YYDKDF, per germline (reference sequence). The CDR3 spells CATSRGTGGTYEQYF. The DNA for the CDR3 is TGTGCCACCAGCAGGGGGACAGGGGGGACCTACGAGCAGTACTTC.

This chain uses TRBV28 with TRBJ1-2; 10 positions agree with TRBD1. The CDR3 runs to 13 residues. Germline CDR1 and CDR2: MDHEN and SYDVKM. The V and J ends lost 6 bases and 2 bases, in that order; junction bases with no gene match: 0. The DNA for the CDR3 is TGTGCCAGCAGGGGACAGGGGAACTATGGCTACACCTTC. Amino acid sequence: CASRGQGNYGYTF.

The chain links TRBV19 to TRBJ2-2; the D gene is possibly TRBD1 (6 bases). The CDR3 is 16 residues long. V shed 3 bases and J shed 5 bases, with 16 bases lying between them. CDR1 and CDR2 from the germline V gene are LNHDA and SQIVND (reference sequence). The CDR3 DNA reads TGTGCCAGTAGTATTTCCAGGGGAGTTCGAACCGGGGAGCTGTTTTTT. This sequence encodes CASSISRGVRTGELFF. Filled out from reference TRBV19 and TRBJ2-2, the complete variable domain reads DGGITQSPKYLFRKEGQNVTLSCEQNLNHDAMYWYRQDPGQGLRLIYYSQIVNDFQKGDIAEGYSVSREKKESFPLTVTSAQKNPTAFYLCASSISRGVRTGELFFGEGSRLTVL.

CDR3 nucleotides: TGTGCCAGCAGCGTGTCAACAGCGGGGGAGCAGTTCTTC. Translating it yields CASSVSTAGEQFF. This rearrangement joins TRBV9 to TRBJ2-1, with 7 positions matching TRBD2. V was pared by 2 bases and J by 10 bases, with 6 bases of the junction left unmatched. Germline V gene data show CDR1 as SGDLS and CDR2 as YYNGEE. This CDR3 spans 13 amino acids.